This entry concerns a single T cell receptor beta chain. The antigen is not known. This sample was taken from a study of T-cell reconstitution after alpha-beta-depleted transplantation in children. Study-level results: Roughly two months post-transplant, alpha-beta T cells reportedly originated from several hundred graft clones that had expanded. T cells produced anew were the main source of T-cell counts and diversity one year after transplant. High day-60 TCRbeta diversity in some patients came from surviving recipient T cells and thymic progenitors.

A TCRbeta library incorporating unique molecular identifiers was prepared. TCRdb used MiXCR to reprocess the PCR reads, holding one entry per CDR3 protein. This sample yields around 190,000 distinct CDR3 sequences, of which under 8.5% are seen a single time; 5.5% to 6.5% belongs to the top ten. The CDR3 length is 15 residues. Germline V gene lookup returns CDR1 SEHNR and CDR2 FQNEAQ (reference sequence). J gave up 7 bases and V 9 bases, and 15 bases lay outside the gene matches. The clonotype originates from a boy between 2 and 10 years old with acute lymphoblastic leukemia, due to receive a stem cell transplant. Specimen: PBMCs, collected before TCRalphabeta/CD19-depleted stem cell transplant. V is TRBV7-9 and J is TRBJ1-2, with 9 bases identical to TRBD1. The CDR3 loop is CASTGGTGIRGGYTF. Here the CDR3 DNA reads TGTGCCAGTACTGGGGGGACAGGGATTCGTGGTGGCTACACCTTC.